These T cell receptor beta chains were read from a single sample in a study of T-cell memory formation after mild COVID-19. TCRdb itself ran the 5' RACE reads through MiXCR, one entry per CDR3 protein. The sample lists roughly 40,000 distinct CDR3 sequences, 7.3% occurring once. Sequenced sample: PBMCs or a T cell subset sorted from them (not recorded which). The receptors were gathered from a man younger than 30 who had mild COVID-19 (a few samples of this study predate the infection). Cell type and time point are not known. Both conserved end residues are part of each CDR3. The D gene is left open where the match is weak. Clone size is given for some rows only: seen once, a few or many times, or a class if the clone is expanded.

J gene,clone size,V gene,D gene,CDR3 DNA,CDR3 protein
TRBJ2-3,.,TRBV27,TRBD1,TGTGCCACCACGCCGGGACAGGGATCAGATACGCAGTATTTT,CATTPGQGSDTQYF
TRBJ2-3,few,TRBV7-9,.,TGTGCCAGCAGCCCACAGGGAACAGATACGCAGTATTTT,CASSPQGTDTQYF
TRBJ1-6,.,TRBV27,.,TGTGCCAGCAGTTCCCCTGGGCTTGGGGGGCCCCTCCACTTT,CASSSPGLGGPLHF
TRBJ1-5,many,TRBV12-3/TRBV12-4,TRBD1,TGTGCCGTCGCCAGGGGGCAGGGGCAGCCCCAGCATTTT,CAVARGQGQPQHF
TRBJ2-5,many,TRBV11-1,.,TGTGCCAGCAGCCTAGGAGTTGGTGATGAGACCCAGTACTTC,CASSLGVGDETQYF
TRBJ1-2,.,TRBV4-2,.,TGTGCCAGCAGCCAGGGGGGCTCTGAGGGCGCCTATGGCTACACCTTC,CASSQGGSEGAYGYTF
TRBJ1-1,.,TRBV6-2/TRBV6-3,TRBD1,TGTGCCAGCAAACGACCGTCGGGGACAGCGAACACTGAAGCTTTCTTT,CASKRPSGTANTEAFF
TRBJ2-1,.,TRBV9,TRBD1,TGTGCCAGCAGCACCCCGGGACAGGGGATTGACAATGAGCAGTTCTTC,CASSTPGQGIDNEQFF
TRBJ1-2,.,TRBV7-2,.,TGTGCCAGCAGCCTTAGTAGCTTTGGAGAGGGCTACACCTTC,CASSLSSFGEGYTF
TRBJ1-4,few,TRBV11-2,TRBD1,TGTGCCAGCAGCTCCGGACAGGGTAATGAAAAACTGTTTTTT,CASSSGQGNEKLFF
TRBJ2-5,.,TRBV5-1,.,TGCGCCAGCAGCCGGACCCAGTCCGGCGGCCAAGAGACCCAGTACTTT,CASSRTQSGGQETQYF
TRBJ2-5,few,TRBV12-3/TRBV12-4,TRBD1,TGTGCCAGCAGTTTTTTGTTTACAGGGGAAGAGACCCAGTACTTC,CASSFLFTGEETQYF
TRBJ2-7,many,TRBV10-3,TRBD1,TGTGCCATCACCGGACAGGGTATGGACGAGCAGTACTTC,CAITGQGMDEQYF
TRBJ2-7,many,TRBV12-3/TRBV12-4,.,TGTGCCAGCAGTTTATCGGGATCCCGCAGCGAGCAGTACTTC,CASSLSGSRSEQYF
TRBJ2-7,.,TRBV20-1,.,TGCAGTGCTAGAGATGTACAGGGTGGGAACTACGAGCAGTACTTC,CSARDVQGGNYEQYF
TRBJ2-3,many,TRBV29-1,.,TGCAGCGTTGACAGTCGGAGGTCTGCCACAGATACGCAGTATTTT,CSVDSRRSATDTQYF
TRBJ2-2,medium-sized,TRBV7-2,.,TGTGCCAGCAGTCCAACCAAACAGGGTACGAGCACCGGGGAGCTGTTTTTT,CASSPTKQGTSTGELFF
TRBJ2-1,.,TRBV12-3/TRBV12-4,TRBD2,TGTGCCAGCAGAAGCAGCGGGGGGCACTACAATGAGCAGTTCTTC,CASRSSGGHYNEQFF
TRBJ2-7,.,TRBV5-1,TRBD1,TGCGCCAGCAGCGAAACAACAGGGGGCTACGAGCAGTACTTC,CASSETTGGYEQYF
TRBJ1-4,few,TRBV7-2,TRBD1,TGTGCCAGCAGCTTGACAGGGAGCAAGGAAAAACTGTTTTTT,CASSLTGSKEKLFF
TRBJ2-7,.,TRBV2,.,TGTGCCAGCAGGGCCGGGACGACCAATCAGTACTTC,CASRAGTTNQYF
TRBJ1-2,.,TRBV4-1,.,TGCGCCAGCAAGGGGGGCCTTGGCTACACCTTC,CASKGGLGYTF
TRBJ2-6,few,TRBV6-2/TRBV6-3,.,TGTGCCAGCACCGGGGATATGTCCGCCAACGTCCTGACTTTC,CASTGDMSANVLTF
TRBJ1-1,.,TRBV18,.,TGTGCCAGCTCACCATTTGGCACACTCTCTAACACTGAAGCTTTCTTT,CASSPFGTLSNTEAFF
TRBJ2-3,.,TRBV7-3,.,TGTGCCAGCAGCTTAGCAGGGGGCACAGATACGCAGTATTTT,CASSLAGGTDTQYF
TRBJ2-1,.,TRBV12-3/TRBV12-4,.,TGTGCCAGCAGTCCGCAGGCGGGGGCTGGTGAGCAGTTCTTC,CASSPQAGAGEQFF
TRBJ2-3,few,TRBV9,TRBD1,TGTGCCAGCAGCGTAGTAGGGGGCAGAGATACGCAGTATTTT,CASSVVGGRDTQYF
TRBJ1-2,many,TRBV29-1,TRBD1,TGCAGCGTTCGACAGGGAGTCTATGGCTACACCTTC,CSVRQGVYGYTF
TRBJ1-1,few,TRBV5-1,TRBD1,TGCGCCAGCAGCTTGATCGGACAGGGGCACACTGAAGCTTTCTTT,CASSLIGQGHTEAFF
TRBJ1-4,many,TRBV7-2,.,TGTGCCAGCAGCTTTCGGGGTCACAATGAAAAACTGTTTTTT,CASSFRGHNEKLFF
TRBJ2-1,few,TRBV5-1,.,TGCGCCAGCAGCTTGGGACAGCCTGGGGCCAATGAGCAGTTCTTC,CASSLGQPGANEQFF
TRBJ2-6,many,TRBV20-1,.,TGCAGTGCTAGAGCAATAGACATAGGGGCCAACGTCCTGACTTTC,CSARAIDIGANVLTF
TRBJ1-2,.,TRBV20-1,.,TGCAGCGCACGCGGGGCTGAAGAGGGTACTGGCTACACCTTC,CSARGAEEGTGYTF
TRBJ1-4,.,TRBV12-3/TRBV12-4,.,TGTGCCAGCAGTTCAAGGGGGGCCGGGACTAATGAAAAACTGTTTTTT,CASSSRGAGTNEKLFF
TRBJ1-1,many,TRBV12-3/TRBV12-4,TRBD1,TGTGCCAGCAGTGTCCAGGGGGTCGCTGAAGCTTTCTTT,CASSVQGVAEAFF
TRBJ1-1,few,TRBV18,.,TGTGCCAGCTCACCCTCGGACAGCCGAGGGGCTTTCTTT,CASSPSDSRGAFF